These T cell receptor beta chains were read from a single sample in a study of T cells in tuberculosis. The protocol was immunoSEQ multiplex PCR, while the TCRdb copy is restricted to in-frame clones and leaves out a portion. The table has 40,000 to 45,000 clones, roughly 94% seen once. Material for sequencing was PBMCs. Receptors originate from a donor aged 10 to 29 with latent tuberculosis or without tuberculosis infection. Some clones in this sample may be carry-over from other donors' samples. The CDR3 runs from the conserved cysteine through the conserved F or W. A D gene is named only where the DNA matches it firmly. Rows may omit the clone size; those that give it use once, few, many or a size class.

CDR3aa | CDR3nt | d_gene | v_gene | abundance | j_gene
CASSTYPGGVEQYF | TGTGCCAGTAGTACCTACCCCGGCGGGGTAGAGCAGTACTTC | NA | TRBV19 | NA | TRBJ2-7
CASSQQTVPISYNEQFF | TGCGCCAGCAGCCAACAGACAGTACCAATTTCCTACAATGAGCAGTTCTTC | NA | TRBV4-1 | NA | TRBJ2-1
CASSLAIGELFF | TGTGCCAGCAGCTTGGCCATCGGGGAGCTGTTTTTT | NA | TRBV5-6 | once | TRBJ2-2
CASSQRSVAGGLQETQYF | TGTGCCAGCAGTCAAAGATCCGTGGCGGGAGGGCTGCAGGAGACCCAGTACTTC | TRBD2 | TRBV7-2 | NA | TRBJ2-5
CASKGGTSYEQYF | TGTGCCAGCAAGGGGGGGACCTCCTACGAGCAGTACTTC | NA | TRBV4-2 | NA | TRBJ2-7
CASRLPGGRGELFF | TGCGCCAGCAGACTACCAGGGGGCAGGGGGGAGCTGTTTTTT | TRBD1 | TRBV4-1 | NA | TRBJ2-2
CASSYSGGSTEAFF | TGTGCCAGCAGTTACTCAGGGGGCAGCACTGAAGCTTTCTTT | TRBD1 | TRBV6-5 | once | TRBJ1-1
CASSLNPTDPLSGANVLTF | TGTGCCAGCAGCTTAAACCCGACAGACCCCCTCTCTGGGGCCAACGTCCTGACTTTC | NA | TRBV7-3 | NA | TRBJ2-6
CASSVGPNEQFF | TGTGCCAGCAGCGTAGGGCCGAATGAGCAGTTCTTC | NA | TRBV9 | NA | TRBJ2-1
CAARTSGSFEQYF | TGTGCGGCAAGGACTAGCGGGAGTTTTGAGCAGTACTTC | TRBD2 | TRBV27 | NA | TRBJ2-7
CASRGQGYYGYTF | TGTGCCAGCAGGGGACAGGGATACTATGGCTACACCTTC | TRBD1 | TRBV28 | NA | TRBJ1-2
CSVWPSGTHTQYF | TGCAGCGTTTGGCCTAGCGGGACGCATACGCAGTATTTT | TRBD2 | TRBV29-1 | once | TRBJ2-3
CASSSQTATNEKLFF | TGTGCCAGCAGCTCGCAGACAGCAACTAATGAAAAACTGTTTTTT | NA | TRBV7-2 | NA | TRBJ1-4
CASSFYSNMNTEAFF | TGTGCCAGCAGCTTCTATTCAAATATGAACACTGAAGCTTTCTTT | NA | TRBV5-6 | NA | TRBJ1-1
CASSLYGTDFYGYTF | TGTGCCAGCAGCTTGTATGGGACAGACTTCTATGGCTACACCTTC | TRBD1 | TRBV5-6 | NA | TRBJ1-2
CASSYIRGGEETQYF | TGTGCCAGCAGTTATATCAGGGGAGGGGAAGAGACCCAGTACTTC | NA | TRBV6-6 | NA | TRBJ2-5
CASSLDSRATNEKLFF | TGTGCCAGCAGCCTGGACAGCAGGGCAACTAATGAAAAACTGTTTTTT | NA | TRBV5-8 | NA | TRBJ1-4
CASSSPGQGVGYTF | TGTGCCAGCAGTTCACCGGGACAGGGGGTCGGCTACACCTTC | TRBD1 | TRBV28 | NA | TRBJ1-2
CASRPGLATSSYEQYF | TGTGCCAGCAGGCCTGGGCTAGCCACATCTTCCTACGAGCAGTACTTC | NA | TRBV28 | NA | TRBJ2-7
CASSALGLPNEQYF | TGTGCCAGCAGCGCCCTGGGACTTCCCAACGAGCAGTACTTC | NA | TRBV7-2 | NA | TRBJ2-7
CASSGHAQGNGYTF | TGTGCCAGCAGTGGCCACGCTCAGGGGAATGGCTACACCTTC | NA | TRBV6-1 | NA | TRBJ1-2
CASSFGGSNIQYF | TGTGCCAGCAGCTTCGGGGGGTCGAACATTCAGTACTTC | TRBD2 | TRBV7-2 | NA | TRBJ2-4
CASGVPPREQFF | TGTGCCTCGGGAGTCCCTCCTAGGGAGCAGTTCTTC | NA | TRBV30 | NA | TRBJ2-1
CASSQEGGRGAKNIQYF | TGTGCCAGCAGCCAAGAGGGAGGGCGCGGAGCCAAAAACATTCAGTACTTC | TRBD2 | TRBV4-2 | NA | TRBJ2-4
CASSLDQGANYEQYF | TGCGCCAGCAGCTTGGATCAGGGCGCTAACTACGAGCAGTACTTC | NA | TRBV5-1 | NA | TRBJ2-7
CASSYLPETEAFF | TGTGCCAGCAGTTACCTCCCGGAGACTGAAGCTTTCTTT | NA | TRBV6-5 | NA | TRBJ1-1
CASSEPASGRWNEQFF | TGTGCCAGCAGTGAACCGGCTAGCGGGAGGTGGAATGAGCAGTTCTTC | TRBD2 | TRBV6-1 | NA | TRBJ2-1
CAWSREVTNTGELFF | TGTGCCTGGAGCAGGGAGGTTACGAACACCGGGGAGCTGTTTTTT | NA | TRBV30 | NA | TRBJ2-2
CASSKYGRTLNF | TGTGCCAGTAGCAAGTATGGGAGGACGCTCAACTTC | NA | TRBV19 | NA | TRBJ2-7
CASVLRGASVSSTQYF | TGTGCCAGCGTACTCCGGGGGGCCTCAGTTTCTAGTACGCAGTATTTT | NA | TRBV28 | NA | TRBJ2-3
CASSSIAWVRSGNTIYF | TGTGCCAGCAGCTCCATTGCGTGGGTGAGGTCTGGAAACACCATATATTTT | NA | TRBV7-2 | NA | TRBJ1-3
CASSPGGRVNQPQHF | TGTGCCAGCAGTCCAGGGGGAAGGGTCAATCAGCCCCAGCATTTT | TRBD1 | TRBV6-1 | NA | TRBJ1-5
CASSFQGTSGPYEQYF | TGTGCCAGCAGTTTTCAAGGGACTAGCGGTCCCTACGAGCAGTACTTC | TRBD2 | TRBV6-5 | NA | TRBJ2-7
CASRFPGLAGGPRKSYNEQFF | TGCGCCAGCAGATTCCCGGGACTAGCGGGAGGGCCTAGGAAATCCTACAATGAGCAGTTCTTC | TRBD2 | TRBV5-1 | NA | TRBJ2-1
CANRTTGAFF | TGTGCCAACCGGACTACGGGAGCTTTCTTT | NA | TRBV2 | NA | TRBJ1-1
CASSYAGGNTEAFF | TGTGCCAGCAGTTACGCCGGGGGGAACACTGAAGCTTTCTTT | NA | TRBV6-5 | once | TRBJ1-1
CASSVAGGLRDTQYF | TGTGCCAGCAGCGTAGCGGGAGGGTTAAGGGATACGCAGTATTTT | TRBD2 | TRBV9 | NA | TRBJ2-3
CASSDGGLAARQYF | TGTGCCAGCAGTGACGGGGGACTAGCGGCTCGGCAGTACTTC | TRBD2 | TRBV6-4 | NA | TRBJ2-7
CASSLSQGHTEAFF | TGTGCCAGCAGTTTGTCGCAGGGTCACACTGAAGCTTTCTTT | NA | TRBV28 | NA | TRBJ1-1
CASSLSNGGTDTQYF | TGTGCCAGCAGTTTATCGAACGGAGGCACAGATACGCAGTATTTT | NA | TRBV27 | NA | TRBJ2-3